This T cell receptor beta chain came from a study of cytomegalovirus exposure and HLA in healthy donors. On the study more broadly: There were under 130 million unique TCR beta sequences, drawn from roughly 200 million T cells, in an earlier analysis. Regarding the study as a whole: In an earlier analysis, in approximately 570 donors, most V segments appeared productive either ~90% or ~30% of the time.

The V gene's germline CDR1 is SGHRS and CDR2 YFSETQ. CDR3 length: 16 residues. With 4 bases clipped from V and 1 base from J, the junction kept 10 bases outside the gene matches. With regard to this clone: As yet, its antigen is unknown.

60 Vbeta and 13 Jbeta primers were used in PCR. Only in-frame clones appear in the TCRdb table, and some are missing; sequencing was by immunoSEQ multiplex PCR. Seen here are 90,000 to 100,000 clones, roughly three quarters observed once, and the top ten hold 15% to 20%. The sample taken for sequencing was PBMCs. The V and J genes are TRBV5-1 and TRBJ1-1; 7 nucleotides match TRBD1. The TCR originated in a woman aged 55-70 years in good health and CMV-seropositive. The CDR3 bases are TGCGCCAGCAGCGCAACGACAGGGCATAGGAACACTGAAGCTTTCTTT. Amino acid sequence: CASSATTGHRNTEAFF.